The 13 T cell receptor beta chains below all came from one sample that was sequenced in a study of blood T cell repertoires in COVID-19. The data were produced by immunoSEQ multiplex PCR, yet TCRdb's version contains in-frame clones alone and is incomplete. Of around 130,000 clones in the sample, 75% to 90% were seen once. The source material was peripheral blood. All receptors come from a man in his forties or fifties with active or convalescent COVID-19.

Notes on this clone: Other DNA sequences in this specimen translate into the identical CDR3. The chain uses TRBV10-1 and TRBJ1-6; D is ambiguous. Germline V lookup: CDR1 WNHNN, CDR2 SYGVQD (reference sequence). V lost 0 bases and J 7 bases, leaving 10 bases between the germline ends. CDR3 size: 15 residues. CDR3 region: CASSESRTENSPLHF. The CDR3 coding sequence is TGCGCCAGCAGTGAGTCTCGAACGGAGAATTCACCCCTCCACTTT.

The chain combines TRBV4-1 with TRBJ2-7; D is unclear. Germline V gene sequence: CDR1 MGHRA, CDR2 YSYEKL. V was shortened by 3 bases and J by 0 bases, with 9 bases between the two germline ends. This CDR3 region has 14 residues. The CDR3 sequence is CASSHPVRSYEQYF. The CDR3, as DNA: TGCGCCAGCAGCCATCCGGTCCGCTCCTACGAGCAGTACTTC.

The chain combines TRBV10-3 with TRBJ1-5, with 9 bases matching TRBD1. The CDR3 covers 14 residues. Germline V gives CDR1 ENHRY, CDR2 SYGVKD. V was pared by 10 bases and J by 5 bases, with 9 bases of the junction left unmatched. The CDR3: CASRQGVGDQPQHF. In nucleotides, the CDR3 is TGTGCCAGTAGACAGGGGGTAGGAGATCAGCCCCAGCATTTT.

This clone was counted between two and nine times. The chain recombines TRBV13 with TRBJ2-7; 7 nucleotides align to TRBD1. This CDR3 contains 15 residues. Per germline, CDR1 PRHDT and CDR2 FYEKMQ (reference sequence). Germline trimming cut 5 bases from V and 0 bases from J; bases unmatched to any gene: 7. In DNA, the CDR3 is TGTGCCAGCAGCCAAAGACAGGGATTCTCCTACGAGCAGTACTTC. This encodes CASSQRQGFSYEQYF.

The chain has TRBV3-1 (or the pseudogene TRBV3-2) and TRBJ2-1; no reliable D call. The CDR3 consists of 15 residues. From germline, CDR1 is LGHDT and CDR2 YNNKEL (reference sequence). The ends were cut back, 0 bases at V and 0 bases at J, with 6 bases in the middle. This CDR3 reads CASSQEAFSYNEQFF. CDR3 in DNA: TGTGCCAGCAGCCAAGAGGCTTTCTCCTACAATGAGCAGTTCTTC.

The chain uses TRBV3-1 (or the pseudogene TRBV3-2) and TRBJ2-1; 7 bases fit TRBD1. This CDR3 is 16 amino acids long. Germline lookup yields CDR1 LGHDT and CDR2 YNNKEL (reference sequence). The V and J ends lost 1 base and 4 bases, in that order; junction bases with no gene match: 7. The CDR3 spells CASSQADRVGYNEQFF. As DNA, the CDR3 is TGTGCCAGCAGCCAAGCAGACAGGGTAGGGTACAATGAGCAGTTCTTC.

In its sample, this clone is medium-sized. The chain has TRBV2 and TRBJ2-7; 11 positions match TRBD2. V shed 8 bases and J 2 bases; nucleotides not matched to a gene: 11. CDR3 size: 16 residues. Germline CDR1 is SNHLY and CDR2 is FYNNEI. The CDR3 loop is CASSTELAGGPYEQYF. CDR3 nucleotide sequence: TGTGCCAGCTCGACTGAGCTAGCGGGAGGTCCCTACGAGCAGTACTTC.

The V and J genes are TRBV27 and TRBJ2-3; D is perhaps TRBD1 (6 bases). Germline V lookup: CDR1 MNHEY, CDR2 SMNVEV (reference sequence). Trimming took 6 bases from V and 2 from J, leaving 12 bases between them. This CDR3 is built from 14 residues. CDR3 DNA sequence: TGTGCCAGCAGAAGGGACACAACCACAGATACGCAGTATTTT. Its protein is CASRRDTTTDTQYF.

The CDR3 loop reads CASSPRHQGGYEQFF. The CDR3 nucleotides read TGTGCCAGCAGTCCCCGGCATCAGGGGGGCTATGAGCAGTTCTTC. The chain is built from TRBV27 and TRBJ2-1; D may be TRBD1 (7 bases). The ends were cut back, 5 bases at V and 8 bases at J, with 19 bases in the middle. The germline V gene has CDR1 MNHEY and CDR2 SMNVEV (reference sequence). The CDR3 has 15 residues.

The genes are TRBV6-5 and TRBJ2-5, with D possibly TRBD1 on 6 matching bases. The CDR3 extends over 14 amino acids. Germline V gives CDR1 MNHEY, CDR2 SVGAGI. V lost 5 bases and J lost 2, with 12 bases in between. DNA of the CDR3: TGTGCCAGCAGTCGGACAGTCGGGCAAGAGACCCAGTACTTC. Protein: CASSRTVGQETQYF.

This chain joins TRBV7-9 and TRBJ1-5; TRBD1 matches at 7 bases. With 3 bases clipped from V and 6 bases from J, the junction kept 5 bases outside the gene matches. Germline loops: CDR1 SEHNR, CDR2 FQNEAQ (reference sequence). The CDR3 has 14 residues. As DNA, the CDR3 is TGTGCCAGCAGCTTTGGAGGGGGCATTCAGCCCCAGCATTTT. Protein product: CASSFGGGIQPQHF. Complete variable domain (other parts from reference TRBV7-9 and TRBJ1-5): DTGVSQNPRHKITKRGQNVTFRCDPISEHNRLYWYRQTLGQGPEFLTYFQNEAQLEKSRLLSDRFSAERPKGSFSTLEIQRTEQGDSAMYLCASSFGGGIQPQHFGDGTRLSIL.

The chain joins TRBV19 to TRBJ2-4; D unresolved. Germline V gives CDR1 LNHDA, CDR2 SQIVND (reference sequence). V lost 5 bases and J 0 bases, leaving 11 bases between the germline ends. CDR3 length: 15 amino acids. CDR3 in amino acids: CASSSTLLAKNIQYF. DNA of the CDR3: TGTGCCAGTAGTTCTACTCTACTAGCCAAAAACATTCAGTACTTC.

A few counts support this clone. V usage is TRBV6-5 and J usage is TRBJ1-5; D ambiguous. Germline V gives CDR1 MNHEY, CDR2 SVGAGI. Trimming took off 7 bases at V and 0 bases at J, with 13 bases between the two ends. The CDR3 totals 15 residues. The CDR3 loop reads CASKPTDDSNQPQHF. As DNA, the CDR3 is TGTGCCAGCAAACCAACAGATGATAGCAATCAGCCCCAGCATTTT.